Shown below are 17 T cell receptor beta chains from a single sample sequenced in a study of blood T cell repertoires in COVID-19 (TCRdb year 2020). The method behind the library was the immunoSEQ multiplex PCR assay. TCRdb's version of the immuneACCESS table is confined to in-frame rearrangements and falls short of the full clone set. An unresolved V gene accounts for under half of the shortfall where checked; the remainder is of unknown origin. The sample table holds 250,000 to 400,000 clones, of which around 90% were seen once. The top ten constitute under 3% of the sample. The sample consisted of peripheral blood. These TCRs come from a young woman with COVID-19, enrolled during active disease.

This clone turned up a few times. V usage is TRBV6-5 and J usage is TRBJ2-5; 10 nucleotides match TRBD2. This CDR3 is built from 14 residues. Germline-derived CDR1 and CDR2 are MNHEY and SVGAGI. Trimming removed 0 bases from V and 5 bases from J; junction bases left unmatched: 0. The CDR3 DNA reads as TGTGCCAGCAGTTACTCTAGCGGGAGGGAGACCCAGTACTTC. Translating gives CASSYSSGRETQYF.

The CDR3 reads CASSSRHVEAFF. The CDR3 nucleotides are TGTGCCAGCAGTTCCAGACATGTTGAAGCTTTCTTT. The chain combines TRBV6-6 with TRBJ1-1; unclear D gene. There are 12 residues in the CDR3. Trimming took off 4 bases at V and 7 bases at J, with 10 bases between the two ends. CDR1 is MNHNY and CDR2 is SVGAGI in the germline V gene (reference sequence).

V usage is TRBV10-3 and J usage is TRBJ1-2; D ambiguous. The CDR3 has 13 amino acids. The ends were cut back, 3 bases at V and 11 bases at J, with 16 bases in the middle. The germline V gene encodes CDR1 ENHRY and CDR2 SYGVKD. CDR3 region: CAISERNPGGYTF. CDR3 in DNA: TGTGCCATCAGTGAAAGAAACCCCGGCGGGTACACCTTC.

This chain connects TRBV19 to TRBJ1-5, with TRBD1 as a possible D gene (6 bases). From germline, CDR1 is LNHDA and CDR2 SQIVND (reference sequence). The CDR3 spans 15 residues. V gave up 2 bases and J gave up 7 bases, with 15 bases separating them. CDR3 nucleotide sequence: TGTGCCAGTAGTATATTTGGGGGCGAAAACCAGCCCCAGCATTTT. This gives the protein CASSIFGGENQPQHF.

This rearrangement joins TRBV2 to TRBJ1-6; no firm D call. This CDR3 spans 15 amino acids. V dropped 4 bases and J dropped 4 bases, with 11 bases sitting between them. Germline V lookup: CDR1 SNHLY, CDR2 FYNNEI. The CDR3 loop reads CASSVEQPYNSPLHF. The DNA of the CDR3 is TGTGCCAGCAGTGTTGAACAGCCTTATAATTCACCCCTCCACTTT.

The chain employs TRBV7-9 and TRBJ1-3; TRBD1 matches at 9 bases. There are 15 residues in the CDR3. Trimming at V came to 8 bases and at J to 8 bases, leaving 13 bases not matched to a gene. CDR1 and CDR2 (germline): SEHNR, FQNEAQ (reference sequence). The CDR3 DNA reads as TGTGCCAGCGCCCCGGGACAGGGAAAGGCGGACACCATATATTTT. This encodes CASAPGQGKADTIYF. Supplemented by reference TRBV7-9 and TRBJ1-3, the full variable domain reads DTGVSQNPRHKITKRGQNVTFRCDPISEHNRLYWYRQTLGQGPEFLTYFQNEAQLEKSRLLSDRFSAERPKGSFSTLEIQRTEQGDSAMYLCASAPGQGKADTIYFGEGSWLTVV.

The gene calls are TRBV27 and TRBJ2-3; TRBD2 aligns across 14 bases. Germline CDR1 reads MNHEY; CDR2 reads SMNVEV (reference sequence). V dropped 6 bases and J dropped 5; count of bases not matched to a gene: 4. CDR3 length: 15 residues. Here the CDR3 reads CASSLGLAGEDTQYF. The CDR3 DNA is TGTGCCAGCAGCTTGGGACTAGCGGGAGAAGATACGCAGTATTTT.

The J gene is TRBJ2-2, the V gene TRBV27; the D is unclear. This CDR3 comprises 15 residues. Between the trimmed V and J ends, which lost 5 bases and 4 bases, there was a span of 14 bases. CDR1 and CDR2 from the germline V gene are MNHEY and SMNVEV (reference sequence). CDR3 DNA sequence: TGTGCCAGCAGTAAGGTCCTTCTAGGCACCGGGGAGCTGTTTTTT. Translation gives CASSKVLLGTGELFF.

The chain has TRBV30 and TRBJ2-5, with 10 bases identical to TRBD2. Germline V gene data show CDR1 as GTSNPN and CDR2 as SVGIG (reference sequence). CDR3 length: 15 amino acids. Trimming removed 0 bases from V and 2 bases from J; junction bases left unmatched: 3. The CDR3, as DNA: TGTGCCTGGAGTGTTTCTAGCGGGAGTCAAGAGACCCAGTACTTC. Its translation: CAWSVSSGSQETQYF. Full variable domain (rest looked up from reference TRBV30 and TRBJ2-5): SQTIHQWPATLVQPVGSPLSLECTVEGTSNPNLYWYRQAAGRGLQLLFYSVGIGQISSEVPQNLSASRPQDRQFILSSKKLLLSDSGFYLCAWSVSSGSQETQYFGPGTRLLVL.

This clone was seen just once. The chain couples TRBV30 to TRBJ2-1, with 8 bases that match TRBD1. The V segment lost 1 base and the J segment 8 bases; nucleotides outside the gene matches: 7. The CDR3 sequence is 14 residues long. Germline V gene data show CDR1 as GTSNPN and CDR2 as SVGIG (reference sequence). This CDR3 reads CAWSEIRGLYEQFF. The CDR3 coding sequence is TGTGCCTGGAGTGAAATCAGGGGGCTCTATGAGCAGTTCTTC. Full variable domain (missing parts from reference TRBV30 and TRBJ2-1): SQTIHQWPATLVQPVGSPLSLECTVEGTSNPNLYWYRQAAGRGLQLLFYSVGIGQISSEVPQNLSASRPQDRQFILSSKKLLLSDSGFYLCAWSEIRGLYEQFFGPGTRLTVL.

CDR3 in DNA: TGTGCCTTGGACAGGGGGCGTGAAAAACTGTTTTTT. The encoded protein is CALDRGREKLFF. The gene calls are TRBV30 and TRBJ1-4; 11 bases are shared with TRBD1. The CDR3 is 12 amino acids. With 7 bases clipped from V and 7 bases from J, the junction kept 2 bases outside the gene matches. Germline lookup yields CDR1 GTSNPN and CDR2 SVGIG (reference sequence).

This clone was detected only once. A junction end diverges from the germline sequence, so it may reflect a read error. The V gene is TRBV10-3, the J gene TRBJ2-7, with 8 bases identical to TRBD1. Germline V lookup: CDR1 ENHRY, CDR2 SYGVKD. This CDR3 spans 16 amino acids. In DNA, the CDR3 is TGTGCCATCAGTGCTTCAGAGGGGACAGGTGCCCTAAGAGCAGTCTTC. Translating it yields CAISASEGTGALRAVF.

This chain joins TRBV7-8 and TRBJ2-5, with TRBD2 matching over 12 bases. CDR1 and CDR2 (germline): SGHVS, FQNEAQ. V gave up 4 bases and J gave up 4 bases; unmatched junction bases: 7. CDR3 size: 16 residues. For the CDR3, the DNA is TGTGCCAGCAGCTCCACACCGGGACTAGCGGGAGAGACCCAGTACTTC. This sequence encodes CASSSTPGLAGETQYF.

This clone was counted ten times or more. The V and J genes are TRBV19 and TRBJ2-2; a weak D match, TRBD1 (6 bases). CDR3 size: 15 residues. CDR1 LNHDA and CDR2 SQIVND come from the germline V gene (reference sequence). V shed 1 base and J shed 7 bases, with 13 bases lying between them. CDR3 sequence reads: CASSIVAGVIGELFF. CDR3 DNA: TGTGCCAGTAGTATAGTCGCAGGGGTCATCGGGGAGCTGTTTTTT. The whole variable domain, filled in from reference TRBV19 and TRBJ2-2, reads DGGITQSPKYLFRKEGQNVTLSCEQNLNHDAMYWYRQDPGQGLRLIYYSQIVNDFQKGDIAEGYSVSREKKESFPLTVTSAQKNPTAFYLCASSIVAGVIGELFFGEGSRLTVL.

The chain uses TRBV15 and TRBJ2-7, with 9 bases identical to TRBD1. The ends lost 3 bases at V and 4 bases at J; junction bases unmatched: 4. CDR1 and CDR2 from the germline V gene are LNHNV and YYDKDF (reference sequence). This CDR3 spans 14 amino acids. CDR3: CATSRGQGQYEQYF. CDR3 bases: TGTGCCACCAGCAGGGGACAGGGTCAATACGAGCAGTACTTC. The full variable domain, its missing parts supplied by reference TRBV15 and TRBJ2-7, is DAMVIQNPRYQVTQFGKPVTLSCSQTLNHNVMYWYQQKSSQAPKLLFHYYDKDFNNEADTPDNFQSRRPNTSFCFLDIRSPGLGDTAMYLCATSRGQGQYEQYFGPGTRLTVT.

This chain connects TRBV9 to TRBJ1-1; no clear D gene. V was shortened by 4 bases and J by 11 bases, with 15 bases between the two germline ends. Looked up from germline, CDR1 is SGDLS and CDR2 is YYNGEE. CDR3 length: 12 amino acids. This CDR3 reads CASSREIDSAFF. The CDR3, as DNA: TGTGCCAGCAGCCGCGAGATTGATTCGGCTTTCTTT.

The chain combines TRBV14 with TRBJ2-1; a possible D gene is TRBD1 (6 bases). This CDR3 has 16 residues. Trimming left V 2 bases short and J 0 bases short, with 11 bases between. Germline V CDR1 and CDR2: SGHDN, FVKESK. The DNA of the CDR3 is TGTGCCAGCAGCCAACGACAGGCTAGCTCCTACAATGAGCAGTTCTTC. Protein product: CASSQRQASSYNEQFF.